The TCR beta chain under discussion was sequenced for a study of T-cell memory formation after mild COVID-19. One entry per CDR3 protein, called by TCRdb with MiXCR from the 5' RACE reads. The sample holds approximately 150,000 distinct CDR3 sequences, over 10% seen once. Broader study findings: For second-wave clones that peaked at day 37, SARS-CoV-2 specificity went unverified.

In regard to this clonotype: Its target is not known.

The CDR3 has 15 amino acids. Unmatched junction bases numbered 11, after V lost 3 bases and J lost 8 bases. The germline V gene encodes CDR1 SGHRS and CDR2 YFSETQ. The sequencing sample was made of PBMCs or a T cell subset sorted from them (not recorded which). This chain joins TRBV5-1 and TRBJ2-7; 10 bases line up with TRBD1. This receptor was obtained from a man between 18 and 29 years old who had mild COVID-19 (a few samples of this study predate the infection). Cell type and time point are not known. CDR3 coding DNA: TGCGCCAGCAGCTACCGGGACAGGGGAGATACCCAGCAGTACTTC. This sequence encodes CASSYRDRGDTQQYF.